The clone carrying this T cell receptor beta chain appeared a few times. TCRdb used MiXCR to reprocess the 5' RACE reads, holding one entry per CDR3 protein. The data hold 25,000 to 30,000 distinct CDR3 sequences, with approximately 6.5% observed a single time. These data belong to a study of T cells after yellow fever vaccination. Turning to the study itself: A sort based on CD3, CD45RA, CCR7 and CD95 yielded the EM, EMRA, CM and Tscm memory subsets.

The trim removed 7 bases at V and 1 base at J, leaving 3 bases unmatched. The CDR3 is made up of 15 amino acids. Germline lookup yields CDR1 LNHDA and CDR2 SQIVND (reference sequence). Study-wide results and limits: On day 0, almost all vaccine-responding clonotypes were undetectable in sorted memory subsets.

This sequence joins TRBV19 and TRBJ2-2, with 10 bases matching TRBD1. The TCR was taken from a young man who received the YFV17D yellow fever vaccine. The specimen comprised PBMCs, either bulk or a sorted T-cell subset (CD4+, CD8+, memory, or dextramer-sorted; not recorded which), sampled on the day of the yellow fever booster vaccination. CDR3 DNA: TGTGCCAGTACCCGGACAGGGGGGAACACCGGGGAGCTGTTTTTT. This translates into CASTRTGGNTGELFF.